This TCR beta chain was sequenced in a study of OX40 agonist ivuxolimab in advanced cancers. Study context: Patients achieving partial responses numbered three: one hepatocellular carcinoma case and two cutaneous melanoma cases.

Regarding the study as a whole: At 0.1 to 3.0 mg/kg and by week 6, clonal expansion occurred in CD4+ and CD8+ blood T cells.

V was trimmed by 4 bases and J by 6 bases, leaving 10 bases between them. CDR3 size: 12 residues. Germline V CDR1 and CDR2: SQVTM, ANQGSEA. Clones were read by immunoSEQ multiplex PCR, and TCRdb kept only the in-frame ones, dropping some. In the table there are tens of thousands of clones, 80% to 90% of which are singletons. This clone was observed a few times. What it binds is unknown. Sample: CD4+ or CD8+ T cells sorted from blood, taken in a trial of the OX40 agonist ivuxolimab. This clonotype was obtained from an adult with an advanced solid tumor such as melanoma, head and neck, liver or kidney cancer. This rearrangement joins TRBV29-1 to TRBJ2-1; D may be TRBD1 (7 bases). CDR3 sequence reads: CSVGQGGNEQFF. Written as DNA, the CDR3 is TGCAGCGTTGGACAGGGAGGCAATGAGCAGTTCTTC.